This T cell receptor (beta chain) derives from a study of T cell responses to AZD1222 COVID-19 vaccine. Study-wide results and caveats: Unmutated regions of variants are reportedly targeted by nearly half of spike-specific TCRs. Donors were chiefly white British, with a greater number of females, and clonal diversity was perhaps underestimated.

Profiling relied on immunoSEQ multiplex PCR, and the TCRdb table lists in-frame clones only, not all of them. The sample shows approximately 100,000 clones, approximately 89% of them seen only once. This CDR3 has 13 amino acids. In germline, CDR1 is SGHNT, CDR2 YYREEE (reference sequence). With V trimmed by 4 bases and J by 8 bases, 3 bases remained unmatched. On this clone: Its specificity is not known.

The chain couples TRBV5-4 to TRBJ1-4; 9 bases line up with TRBD1. This clonotype was obtained from an adult who received the AZD1222 COVID-19 vaccine. Sample: peripheral blood, taken 28 days after the second AZD1222 dose. The DNA for the CDR3 is TGTGCCAGCAGCCAAGGGACAGGGGAAAAACTGTTTTTT. Amino acid sequence: CASSQGTGEKLFF. Complete variable domain (other parts from reference TRBV5-4 and TRBJ1-4): ETGVTQSPTHLIKTRGQQVTLRCSSQSGHNTVSWYQQALGQGPQFIFQYYREEENGRGNFPPRFSGLQFPNYSSELNVNALELDDSALYLCASSQGTGEKLFFGSGTQLSVL.